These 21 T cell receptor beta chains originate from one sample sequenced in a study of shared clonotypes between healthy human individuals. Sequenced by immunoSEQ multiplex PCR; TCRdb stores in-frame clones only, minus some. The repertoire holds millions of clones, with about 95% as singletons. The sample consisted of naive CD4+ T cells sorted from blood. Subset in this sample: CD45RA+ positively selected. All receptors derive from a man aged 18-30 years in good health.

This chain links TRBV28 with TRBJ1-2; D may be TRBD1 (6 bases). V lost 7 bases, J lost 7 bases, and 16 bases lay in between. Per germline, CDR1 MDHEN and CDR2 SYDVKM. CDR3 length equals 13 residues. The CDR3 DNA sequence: TGTGCCAGCACATTGAACAGGGACGGTGGCTACACCTTC. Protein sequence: CASTLNRDGGYTF.

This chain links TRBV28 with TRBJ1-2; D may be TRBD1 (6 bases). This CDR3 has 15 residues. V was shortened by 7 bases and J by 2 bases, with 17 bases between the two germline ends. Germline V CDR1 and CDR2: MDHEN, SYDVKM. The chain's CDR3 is CASMGGPGPNYGYTF. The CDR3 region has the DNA TGTGCCAGCATGGGGGGGCCGGGTCCCAACTATGGCTACACCTTC.

CDR3 in amino acids: CASSDLGLAGDEFF. DNA for the CDR3: TGTGCCAGCAGTGATCTGGGACTAGCGGGAGACGAGTTCTTC. The chain recombines TRBV6-1 with TRBJ2-1, with 14 bases identical to TRBD2. The CDR3 extends over 14 amino acids. Germline V CDR1 and CDR2: MNHNS, SASEGT. V dropped 3 bases and J dropped 14; count of bases not matched to a gene: 6.

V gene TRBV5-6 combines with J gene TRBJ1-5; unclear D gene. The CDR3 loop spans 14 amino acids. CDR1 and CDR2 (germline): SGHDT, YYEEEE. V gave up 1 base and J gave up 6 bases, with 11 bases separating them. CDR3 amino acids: CASSLRESFQPQHF. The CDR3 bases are TGTGCCAGCAGCTTGCGGGAAAGCTTTCAGCCCCAGCATTTT.

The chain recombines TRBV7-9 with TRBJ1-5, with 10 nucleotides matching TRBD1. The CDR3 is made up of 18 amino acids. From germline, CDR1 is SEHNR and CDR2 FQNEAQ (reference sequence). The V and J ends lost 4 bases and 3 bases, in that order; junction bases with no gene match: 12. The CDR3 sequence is CASSYGTGEASYNQPQHF. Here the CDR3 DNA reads TGTGCCAGCAGCTACGGGACAGGGGAGGCATCATACAATCAGCCCCAGCATTTT.

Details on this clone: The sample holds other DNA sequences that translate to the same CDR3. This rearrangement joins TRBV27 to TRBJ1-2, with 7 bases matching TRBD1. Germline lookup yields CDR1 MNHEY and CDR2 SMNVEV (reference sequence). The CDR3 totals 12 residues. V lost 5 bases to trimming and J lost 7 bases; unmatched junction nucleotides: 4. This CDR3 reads CASSPQGGGYTF. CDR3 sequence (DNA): TGTGCCAGCAGTCCGCAGGGGGGTGGCTACACCTTC.

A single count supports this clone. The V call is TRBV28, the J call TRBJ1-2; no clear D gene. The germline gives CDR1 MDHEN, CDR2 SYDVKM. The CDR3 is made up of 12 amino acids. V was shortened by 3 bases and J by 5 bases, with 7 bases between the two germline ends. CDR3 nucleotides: TGTGCCAGCAGTTTTGAACAGTATGGCTACACCTTC. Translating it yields CASSFEQYGYTF.

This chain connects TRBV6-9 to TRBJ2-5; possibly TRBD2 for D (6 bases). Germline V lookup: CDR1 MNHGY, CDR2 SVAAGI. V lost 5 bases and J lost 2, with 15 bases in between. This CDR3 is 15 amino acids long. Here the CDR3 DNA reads TGTGCCAGCAGTCCCATCGGGGGAGCTCAAGAGACCCAGTACTTC. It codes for CASSPIGGAQETQYF.

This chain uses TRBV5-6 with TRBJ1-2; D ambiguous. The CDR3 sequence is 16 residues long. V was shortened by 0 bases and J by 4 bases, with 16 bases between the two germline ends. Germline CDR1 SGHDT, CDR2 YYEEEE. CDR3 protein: CASSLGAKAASYGYTF. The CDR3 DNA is TGTGCCAGCAGCTTGGGTGCGAAGGCCGCGAGCTATGGCTACACCTTC.

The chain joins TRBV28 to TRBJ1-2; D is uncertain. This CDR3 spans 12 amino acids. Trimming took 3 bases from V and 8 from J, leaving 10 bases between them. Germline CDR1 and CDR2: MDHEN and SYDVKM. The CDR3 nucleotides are TGTGCCAGCAGTTTTGAGTGGAGGGGCTACACCTTC. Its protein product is CASSFEWRGYTF.

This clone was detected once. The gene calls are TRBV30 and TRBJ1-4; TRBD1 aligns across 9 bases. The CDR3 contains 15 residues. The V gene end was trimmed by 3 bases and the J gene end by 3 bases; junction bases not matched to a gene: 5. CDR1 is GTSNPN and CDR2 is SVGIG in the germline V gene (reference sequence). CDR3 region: CAWSRQGGPNEKLFF. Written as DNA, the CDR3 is TGTGCCTGGAGCCGACAGGGGGGACCTAATGAAAAACTGTTTTTT.

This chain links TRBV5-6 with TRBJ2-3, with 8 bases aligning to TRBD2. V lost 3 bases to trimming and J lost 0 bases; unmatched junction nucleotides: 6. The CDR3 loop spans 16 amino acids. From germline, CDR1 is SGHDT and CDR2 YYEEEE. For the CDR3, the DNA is TGTGCCAGCAGCTCCCCCGGGACTAGTAGCACAGATACGCAGTATTTT. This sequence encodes CASSSPGTSSTDTQYF.

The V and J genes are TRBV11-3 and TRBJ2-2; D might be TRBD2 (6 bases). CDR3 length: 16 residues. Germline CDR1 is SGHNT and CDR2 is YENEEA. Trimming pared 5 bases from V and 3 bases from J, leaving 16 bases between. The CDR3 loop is CASSLGGWVDTGELFF. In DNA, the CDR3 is TGTGCCAGCAGCCTAGGAGGGTGGGTGGACACCGGGGAGCTGTTTTTT.

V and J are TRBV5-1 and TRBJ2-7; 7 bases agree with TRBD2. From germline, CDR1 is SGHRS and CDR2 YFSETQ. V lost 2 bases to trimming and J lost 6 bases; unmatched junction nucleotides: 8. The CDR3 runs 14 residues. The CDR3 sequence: CASSLAGPPGEQYF. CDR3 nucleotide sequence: TGCGCCAGCAGCTTAGCGGGACCCCCCGGCGAGCAGTACTTC.

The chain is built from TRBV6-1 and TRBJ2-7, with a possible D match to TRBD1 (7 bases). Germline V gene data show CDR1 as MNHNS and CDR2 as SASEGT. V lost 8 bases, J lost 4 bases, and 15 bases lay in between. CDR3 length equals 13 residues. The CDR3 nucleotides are TGTGCCAGCGGAGGGTCAGGGGGTTACGAGCAGTACTTC. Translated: CASGGSGGYEQYF.

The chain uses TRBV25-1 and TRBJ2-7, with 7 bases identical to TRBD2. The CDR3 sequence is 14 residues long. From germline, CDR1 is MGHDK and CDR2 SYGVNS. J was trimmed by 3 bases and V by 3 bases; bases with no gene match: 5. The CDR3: CASSEGGSIYEQYF. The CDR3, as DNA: TGTGCCAGCAGTGAGGGGGGGAGTATCTACGAGCAGTACTTC.

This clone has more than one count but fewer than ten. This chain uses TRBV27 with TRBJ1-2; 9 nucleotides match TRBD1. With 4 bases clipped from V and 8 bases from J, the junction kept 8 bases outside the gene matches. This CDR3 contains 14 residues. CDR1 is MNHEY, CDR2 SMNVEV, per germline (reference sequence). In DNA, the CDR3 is TGTGCCAGCAGTTCGGACAGGGGATCTTGGGGCTACACCTTC. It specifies CASSSDRGSWGYTF.

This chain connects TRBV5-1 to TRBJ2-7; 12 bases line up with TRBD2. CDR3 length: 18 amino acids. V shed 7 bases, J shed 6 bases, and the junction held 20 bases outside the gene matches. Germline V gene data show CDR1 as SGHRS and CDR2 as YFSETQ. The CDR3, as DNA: TGCGCCAGCGAAAGCCGGCCCGATCTAGCGGGGGGGCCCCGCGAGCAGTACTTC. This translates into CASESRPDLAGGPREQYF.

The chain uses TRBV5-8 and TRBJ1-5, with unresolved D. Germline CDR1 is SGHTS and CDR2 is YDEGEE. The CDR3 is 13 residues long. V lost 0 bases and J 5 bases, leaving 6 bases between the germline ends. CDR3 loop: CASSLVRDQPQHF. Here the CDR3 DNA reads TGTGCCAGCAGCTTGGTGCGGGATCAGCCCCAGCATTTT.

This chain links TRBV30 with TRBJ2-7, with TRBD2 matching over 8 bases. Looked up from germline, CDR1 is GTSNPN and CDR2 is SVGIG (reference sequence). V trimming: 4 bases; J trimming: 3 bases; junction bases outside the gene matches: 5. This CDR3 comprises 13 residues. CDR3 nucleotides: TGTGCCTGGAAAGCAAGCGGGAGCTACGAGCAGTACTTC. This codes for CAWKASGSYEQYF.

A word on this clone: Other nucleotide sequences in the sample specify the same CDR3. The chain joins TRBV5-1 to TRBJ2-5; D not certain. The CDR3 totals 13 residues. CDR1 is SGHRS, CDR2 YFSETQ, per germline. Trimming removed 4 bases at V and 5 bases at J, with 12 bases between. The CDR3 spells CASSLWGGETQYF. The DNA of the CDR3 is TGCGCCAGCAGCCTTTGGGGTGGGGAGACCCAGTACTTC. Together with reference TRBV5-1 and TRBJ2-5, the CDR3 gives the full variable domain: KAGVTQTPRYLIKTRGQQVTLSCSPISGHRSVSWYQQTPGQGLQFLFEYFSETQRNKGNFPGRFSGRQFSNSRSEMNVSTLELGDSALYLCASSLWGGETQYFGPGTRLLVL.